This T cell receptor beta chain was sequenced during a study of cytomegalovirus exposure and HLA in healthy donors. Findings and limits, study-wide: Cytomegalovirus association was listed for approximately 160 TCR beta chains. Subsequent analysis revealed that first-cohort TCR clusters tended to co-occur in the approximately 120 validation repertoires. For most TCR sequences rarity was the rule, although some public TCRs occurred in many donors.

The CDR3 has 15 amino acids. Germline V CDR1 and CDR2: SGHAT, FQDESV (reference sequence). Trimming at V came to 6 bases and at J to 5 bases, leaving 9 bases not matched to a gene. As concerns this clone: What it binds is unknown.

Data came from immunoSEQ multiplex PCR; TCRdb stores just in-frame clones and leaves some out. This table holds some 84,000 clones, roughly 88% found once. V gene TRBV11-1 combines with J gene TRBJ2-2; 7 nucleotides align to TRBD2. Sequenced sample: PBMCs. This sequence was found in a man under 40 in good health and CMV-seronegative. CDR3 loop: CASRRGRGETGELFF. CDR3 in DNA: TGTGCCAGCAGACGCGGGAGAGGGGAAACCGGGGAGCTGTTTTTT.